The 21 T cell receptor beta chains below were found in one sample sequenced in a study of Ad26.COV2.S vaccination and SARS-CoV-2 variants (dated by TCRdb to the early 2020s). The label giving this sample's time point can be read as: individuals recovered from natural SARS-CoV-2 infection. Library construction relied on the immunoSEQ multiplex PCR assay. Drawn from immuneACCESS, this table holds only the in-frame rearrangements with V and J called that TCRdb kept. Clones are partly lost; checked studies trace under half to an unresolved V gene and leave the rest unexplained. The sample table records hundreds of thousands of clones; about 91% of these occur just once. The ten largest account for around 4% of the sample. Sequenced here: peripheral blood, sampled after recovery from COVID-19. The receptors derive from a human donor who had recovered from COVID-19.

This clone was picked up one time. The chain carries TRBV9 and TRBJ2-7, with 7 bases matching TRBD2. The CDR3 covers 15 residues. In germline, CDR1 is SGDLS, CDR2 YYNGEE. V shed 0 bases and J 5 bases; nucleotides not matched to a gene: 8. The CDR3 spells CASSVEGGLADEQYF. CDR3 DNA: TGTGCCAGCAGCGTAGAGGGAGGGCTCGCGGACGAGCAGTACTTC.

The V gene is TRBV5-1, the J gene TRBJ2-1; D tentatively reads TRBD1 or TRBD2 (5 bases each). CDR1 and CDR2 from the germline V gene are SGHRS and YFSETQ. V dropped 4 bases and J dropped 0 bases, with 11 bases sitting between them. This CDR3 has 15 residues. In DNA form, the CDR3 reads TGCGCCAGCAGCCCCGGGGCTCGCTCCTACAATGAGCAGTTCTTC. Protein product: CASSPGARSYNEQFF.

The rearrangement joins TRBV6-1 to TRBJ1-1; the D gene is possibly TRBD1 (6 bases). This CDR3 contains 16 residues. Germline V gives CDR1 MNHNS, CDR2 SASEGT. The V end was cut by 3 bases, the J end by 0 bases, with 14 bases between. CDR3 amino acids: CASSDLSRGLNTEAFF. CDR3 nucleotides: TGTGCCAGCAGTGACCTCAGCCGGGGGCTGAACACTGAAGCTTTCTTT.

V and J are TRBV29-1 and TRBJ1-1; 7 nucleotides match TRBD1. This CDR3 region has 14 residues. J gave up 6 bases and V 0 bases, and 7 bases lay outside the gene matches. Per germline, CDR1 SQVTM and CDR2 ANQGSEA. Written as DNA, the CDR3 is TGCAGCGTTGAAGATCAGGGGGTAGTCGCTGAAGCTTTCTTT. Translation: CSVEDQGVVAEAFF.

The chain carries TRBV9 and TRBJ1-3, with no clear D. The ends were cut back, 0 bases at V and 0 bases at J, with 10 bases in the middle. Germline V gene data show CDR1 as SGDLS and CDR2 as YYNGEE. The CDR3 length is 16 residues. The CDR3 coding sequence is TGTGCCAGCAGCGTAGAGGGAGCACACTCTGGAAACACCATATATTTT. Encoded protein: CASSVEGAHSGNTIYF. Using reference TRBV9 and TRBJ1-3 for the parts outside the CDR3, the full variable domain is DSGVTQTPKHLITATGQRVTLRCSPRSGDLSVYWYQQSLDQGLQFLIQYYNGEERAKGNILERFSAQQFPDLHSELNLSSLELGDSALYFCASSVEGAHSGNTIYFGEGSWLTVV.

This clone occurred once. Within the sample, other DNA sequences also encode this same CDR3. CDR3 loop: CASSLGGGTEAFF. CDR3 in DNA: TGTGCCAGCAGTTTGGGGGGGGGAACTGAAGCTTTCTTT. The gene calls are TRBV27 and TRBJ1-1; D might be TRBD1 (5 bases). Per the germline V gene, CDR1 is MNHEY and CDR2 is SMNVEV (reference sequence). V was cut by 3 bases and J by 5 bases, with 10 bases left in between. The CDR3 contains 13 residues.

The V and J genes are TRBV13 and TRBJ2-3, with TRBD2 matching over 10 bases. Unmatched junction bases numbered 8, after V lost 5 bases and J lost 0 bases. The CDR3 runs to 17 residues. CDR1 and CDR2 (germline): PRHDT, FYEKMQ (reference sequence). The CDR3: CASSPSLAGVSTDTQYF. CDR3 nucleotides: TGTGCCAGCAGCCCCAGTCTAGCGGGGGTAAGCACAGATACGCAGTATTTT. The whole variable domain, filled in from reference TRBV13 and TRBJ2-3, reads AAGVIQSPRHLIKEKRETATLKCYPIPRHDTVYWYQQGPGQDPQFLISFYEKMQSDKGSIPDRFSAQQFSDYHSELNMSSLELGDSALYFCASSPSLAGVSTDTQYFGPGTRLTVL.

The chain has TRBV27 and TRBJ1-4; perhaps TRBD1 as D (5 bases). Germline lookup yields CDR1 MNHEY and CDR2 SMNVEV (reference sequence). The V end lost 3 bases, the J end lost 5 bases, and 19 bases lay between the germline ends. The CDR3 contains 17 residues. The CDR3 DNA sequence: TGTGCCAGCAGTTTTACCCTGCCCGGGGGTAAGAATGAAAAACTGTTTTTT. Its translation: CASSFTLPGGKNEKLFF.

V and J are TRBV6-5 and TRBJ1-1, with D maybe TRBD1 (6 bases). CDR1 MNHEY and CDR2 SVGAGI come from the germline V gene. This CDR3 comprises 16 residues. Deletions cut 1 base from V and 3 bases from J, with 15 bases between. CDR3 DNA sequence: TGTGCCAGCAGTTACTACCCCAGGGGAGGGGACACTGAAGCTTTCTTT. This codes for CASSYYPRGGDTEAFF.

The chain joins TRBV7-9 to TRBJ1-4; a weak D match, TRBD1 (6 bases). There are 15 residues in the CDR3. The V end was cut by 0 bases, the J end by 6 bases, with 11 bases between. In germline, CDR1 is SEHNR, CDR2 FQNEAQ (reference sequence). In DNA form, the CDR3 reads TGTGCCAGCAGCTTAGCGCCCTACAGGGATGAAAAACTGTTTTTT. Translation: CASSLAPYRDEKLFF.

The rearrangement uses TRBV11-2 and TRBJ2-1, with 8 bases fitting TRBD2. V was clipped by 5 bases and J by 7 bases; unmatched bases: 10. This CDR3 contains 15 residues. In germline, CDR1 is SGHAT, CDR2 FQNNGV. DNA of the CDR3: TGTGCCAGCAGCCGGCGGGGGGCCATCGGTAATGAGCAGTTCTTC. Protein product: CASSRRGAIGNEQFF.

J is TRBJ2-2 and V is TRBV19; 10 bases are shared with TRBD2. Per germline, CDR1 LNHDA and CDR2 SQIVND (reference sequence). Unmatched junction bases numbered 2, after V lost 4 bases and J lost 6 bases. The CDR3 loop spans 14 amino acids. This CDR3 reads CASSTGTSAGELFF. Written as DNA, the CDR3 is TGTGCCAGTAGTACCGGGACTAGCGCCGGGGAGCTGTTTTTT. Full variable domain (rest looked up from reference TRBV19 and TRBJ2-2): DGGITQSPKYLFRKEGQNVTLSCEQNLNHDAMYWYRQDPGQGLRLIYYSQIVNDFQKGDIAEGYSVSREKKESFPLTVTSAQKNPTAFYLCASSTGTSAGELFFGEGSRLTVL.

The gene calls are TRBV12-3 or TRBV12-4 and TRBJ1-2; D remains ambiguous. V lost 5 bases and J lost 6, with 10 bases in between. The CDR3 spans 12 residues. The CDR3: CASSRGTHGYTF. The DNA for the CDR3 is TGTGCCAGCAGTAGAGGAACTCATGGCTACACCTTC.

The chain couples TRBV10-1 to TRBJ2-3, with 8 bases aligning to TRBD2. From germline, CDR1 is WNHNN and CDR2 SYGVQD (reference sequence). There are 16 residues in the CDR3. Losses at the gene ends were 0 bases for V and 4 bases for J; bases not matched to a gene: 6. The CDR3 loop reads CASSESVAGGADTQYF. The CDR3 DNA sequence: TGCGCCAGCAGTGAGTCGGTTGCGGGGGGCGCAGATACGCAGTATTTT.

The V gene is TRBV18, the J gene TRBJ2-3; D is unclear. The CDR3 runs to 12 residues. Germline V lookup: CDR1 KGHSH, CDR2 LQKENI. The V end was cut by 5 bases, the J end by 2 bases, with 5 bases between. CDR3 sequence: CASSRDTDTQYF. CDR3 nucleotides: TGTGCCAGCTCAAGGGACACAGATACGCAGTATTTT.

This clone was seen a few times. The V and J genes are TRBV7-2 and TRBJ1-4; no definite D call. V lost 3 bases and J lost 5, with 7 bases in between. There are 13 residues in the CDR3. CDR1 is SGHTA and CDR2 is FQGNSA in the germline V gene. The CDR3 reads CASSLAVNEKLFF. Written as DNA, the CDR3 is TGTGCCAGCAGCTTGGCGGTCAATGAAAAACTGTTTTTT.

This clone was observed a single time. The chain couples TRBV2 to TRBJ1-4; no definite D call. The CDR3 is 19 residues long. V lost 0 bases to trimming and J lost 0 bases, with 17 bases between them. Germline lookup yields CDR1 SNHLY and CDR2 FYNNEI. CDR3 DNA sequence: TGTGCCAGCAGTGAAGCGGCGGGGAGCCTTTTTGCAACTAATGAAAAACTGTTTTTT. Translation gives CASSEAAGSLFATNEKLFF.

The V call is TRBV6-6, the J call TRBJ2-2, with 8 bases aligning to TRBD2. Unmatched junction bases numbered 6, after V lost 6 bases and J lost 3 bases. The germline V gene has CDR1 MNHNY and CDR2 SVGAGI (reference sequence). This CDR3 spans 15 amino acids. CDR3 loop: CASRPPGGDTGELFF. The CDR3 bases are TGTGCCAGCAGACCCCCGGGGGGGGACACCGGGGAGCTGTTTTTT.

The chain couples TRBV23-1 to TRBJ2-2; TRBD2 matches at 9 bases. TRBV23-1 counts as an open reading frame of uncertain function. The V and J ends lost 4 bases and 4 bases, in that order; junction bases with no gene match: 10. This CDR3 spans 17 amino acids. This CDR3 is CASSPRISGGGTGELFF. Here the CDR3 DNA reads TGCGCCAGCAGTCCTCGAATTAGCGGGGGCGGCACCGGGGAGCTGTTTTTT.

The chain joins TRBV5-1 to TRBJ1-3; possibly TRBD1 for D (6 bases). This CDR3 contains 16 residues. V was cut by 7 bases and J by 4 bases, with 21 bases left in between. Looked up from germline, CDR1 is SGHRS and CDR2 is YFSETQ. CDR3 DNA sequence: TGCGCCAGCCGACCTCCAGGGGAAGCCGCCGGAAACACCATATATTTT. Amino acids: CASRPPGEAAGNTIYF.

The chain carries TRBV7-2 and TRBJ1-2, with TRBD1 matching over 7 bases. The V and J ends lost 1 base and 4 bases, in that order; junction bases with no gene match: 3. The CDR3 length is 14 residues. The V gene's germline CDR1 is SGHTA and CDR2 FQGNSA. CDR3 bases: TGTGCCAGCAGCTTAGACTACAGGGGCTATGGCTACACCTTC. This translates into CASSLDYRGYGYTF.